The clone carrying this T cell receptor beta chain was observed a single time. Its antigen is undetermined. TCRdb keeps only in-frame clones here, not all; method: immunoSEQ multiplex PCR. The repertoire holds about 49,000 clones, roughly three quarters seen once, with 2% to 3% in the top ten. These data originate in a study of OX40 agonist ivuxolimab in advanced cancers. Overall study context: Dose-escalation patients suffered from hepatocellular carcinoma, melanoma, renal cell or head and neck cancer. Study-wide points: Expanded clones were, on average, more numerous in CD8+ T cells than in CD4+. Part of the nonresponder group also had normalized T-cell clonal expansion that was low.

The germline V and J ends were trimmed by 4 bases and 8 bases, with 19 bases remaining between them. The CDR3 runs 15 residues. Looked up from germline, CDR1 is SGDLS and CDR2 is YYNGEE. The starting material was CD4+ or CD8+ T cells sorted from blood, obtained in a trial of the OX40 agonist ivuxolimab. This TCR came from an adult with an advanced solid tumor such as melanoma, head and neck, liver or kidney cancer. V is TRBV9 and J is TRBJ1-3; maybe TRBD1 (6 bases). Here the CDR3 reads CASSPRGLRVDTIYF. In DNA, the CDR3 is TGTGCCAGCAGCCCCAGGGGACTGAGGGTTGACACCATATATTTT.